The 4 T cell receptor beta chains below come from one sample, sequenced in a study of early T cells in non-severe SARS-CoV-2 infection. TCRdb re-called the 5' RACE reads with MiXCR, one entry per CDR3 protein. The data contain more than 85,000 distinct CDR3 sequences, roughly 17% of them singletons. The specimen was whole blood, collected at baseline. The source is an adult who was a healthcare worker with PCR-confirmed SARS-CoV-2 infection or an uninfected control (not recorded which).

The chain couples TRBV12-3 or TRBV12-4 to TRBJ2-3; the D gene is possibly TRBD1 (5 bases). V lost 7 bases, J lost 8 bases, and 10 bases lay in between. There are 11 residues in the CDR3. The CDR3 bases are TGTGCCAGCACCAGTAGGGGTACGCAGTATTTT. It encodes CASTSRGTQYF.

V and J are TRBV24-1 and TRBJ1-3; D is unclear. Germline V gives CDR1 KGHDR, CDR2 SFDVKD. The V end was cut by 2 bases, the J end by 8 bases, with 12 bases between. This CDR3 has 14 residues. CDR3 sequence (DNA): TGTGCCACCAGTGATTCAGGCGCCCGAGACACCATATATTTT. It specifies CATSDSGARDTIYF.

The chain joins TRBV2 to TRBJ2-4; the D is unclear. The V end was cut by 3 bases, the J end by 4 bases, with 10 bases between. CDR1 SNHLY and CDR2 FYNNEI come from the germline V gene. The CDR3 sequence is 14 residues long. This CDR3 is CASSDSNSKNIQYF. CDR3 nucleotide sequence: TGTGCCAGCAGTGATAGCAATAGTAAAAACATTCAGTACTTC.

The chain joins TRBV10-1 to TRBJ1-2, with D possibly being TRBD1 (5 bases). Germline CDR1 and CDR2: WNHNN and SYGVQD (reference sequence). The CDR3 runs 12 residues. Trimming removed 9 bases from V and 7 bases from J, with 15 bases in between. CDR3 region: CASPGPRRGYTF. The CDR3 nucleotides read TGCGCCAGTCCGGGACCCCGCCGTGGCTACACCTTC.